One T cell receptor beta chain is described in this entry. Its antigen is undetermined. This sample is drawn from a study of a mutant IDH1 vaccine in newly diagnosed glioma. Study overall: All eight of the vaccinations patients received fell in weeks 1, 3, 5, 7, 11, 15, 19 and 23. Commencement of vaccination occurred 4-6 weeks following radiotherapy alone, or concurrently with temozolomide cycles.

The length of the CDR3 is 15 residues. V shed 6 bases and J shed 7 bases, with 20 bases lying between them. Germline loops: CDR1 MNHEY, CDR2 SMNVEV (reference sequence). Documented time point: week 11, during vaccination. A single vaccine dose contained 300 ug of mutant IDH1 20-mer peptide, and topical imiquimod was used with it. This table comes from immunoSEQ multiplex PCR, and its TCRdb copy is limited to in-frame clones, with some not included. The sample yields some 52,000 clones, about 91% seen once. The sequences come from PBMCs, collected from a glioma patient whose treatment included an IDH1 peptide vaccine. The origin of this receptor is a man aged 50-60 years with glioma. J is TRBJ2-3 and V is TRBV27, with D tentatively TRBD2 (5 bases). The CDR3 region has the DNA TGTGCCAGCAGCACTTTGGCGGGCGGGCCACATACGCAGTATTTT. Protein: CASSTLAGGPHTQYF.